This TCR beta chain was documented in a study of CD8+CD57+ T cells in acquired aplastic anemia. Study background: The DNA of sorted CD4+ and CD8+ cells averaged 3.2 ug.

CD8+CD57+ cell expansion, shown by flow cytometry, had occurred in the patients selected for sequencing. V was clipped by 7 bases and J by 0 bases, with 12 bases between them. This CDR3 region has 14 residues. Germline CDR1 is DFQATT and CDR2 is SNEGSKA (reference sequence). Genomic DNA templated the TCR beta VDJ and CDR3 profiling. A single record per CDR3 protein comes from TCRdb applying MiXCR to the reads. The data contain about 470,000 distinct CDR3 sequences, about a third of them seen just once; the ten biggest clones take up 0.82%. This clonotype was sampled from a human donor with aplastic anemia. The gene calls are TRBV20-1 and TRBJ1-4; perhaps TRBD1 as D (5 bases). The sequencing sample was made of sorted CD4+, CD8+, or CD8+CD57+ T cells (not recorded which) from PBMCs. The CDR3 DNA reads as TGCAGTGTTCAAGGGGCGGCAACTAATGAAAAACTGTTTTTT. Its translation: CSVQGAATNEKLFF.